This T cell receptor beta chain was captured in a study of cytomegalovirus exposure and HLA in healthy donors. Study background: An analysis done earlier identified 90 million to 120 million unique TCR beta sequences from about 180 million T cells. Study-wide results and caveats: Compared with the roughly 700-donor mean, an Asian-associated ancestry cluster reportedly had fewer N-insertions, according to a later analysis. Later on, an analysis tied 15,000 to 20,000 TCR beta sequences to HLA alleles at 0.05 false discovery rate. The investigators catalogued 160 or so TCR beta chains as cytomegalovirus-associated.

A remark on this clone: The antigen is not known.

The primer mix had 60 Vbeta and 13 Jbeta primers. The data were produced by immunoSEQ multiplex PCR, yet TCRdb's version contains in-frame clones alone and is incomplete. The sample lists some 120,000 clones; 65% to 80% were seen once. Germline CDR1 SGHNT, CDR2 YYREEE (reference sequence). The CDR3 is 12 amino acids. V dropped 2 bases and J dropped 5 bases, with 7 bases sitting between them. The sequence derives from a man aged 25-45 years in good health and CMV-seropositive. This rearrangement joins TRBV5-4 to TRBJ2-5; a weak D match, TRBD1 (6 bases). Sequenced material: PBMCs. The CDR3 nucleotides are TGTGCCAGCAGCTTAACAGGGGAGACCCAGTACTTC. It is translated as CASSLTGETQYF.